This T cell receptor (beta chain) stems from a study of OX40 agonist ivuxolimab in advanced cancers. Whole-study context: Patients' therapy was ivuxolimab, an antibody that acts as an agonist of OX40 (CD134). Of mixed ages from about 20 to 85 and averaging 60 years, the group was approximately 84% male. Whole-study findings and limits: Among the lowest peripheral clonal expansion occurred in 0.1-3.0 mg/kg partial responders.

The repertoire was sequenced with immunoSEQ multiplex PCR; TCRdb's copy has only in-frame clones and lacks some. The repertoire holds about 42,000 clones, with over 75% as singletons. Regarding this clone: Its antigen is still unknown.

The CDR3 spans 14 residues. Trimming pared 1 base from V and 9 bases from J, leaving 10 bases between. The V gene's germline CDR1 is SGHTA and CDR2 FQGNSA. This sequence was found in an adult with an advanced solid tumor such as melanoma, head and neck, liver or kidney cancer. Sample: CD4+ or CD8+ T cells sorted from blood, taken in a trial of the OX40 agonist ivuxolimab. The rearrangement links TRBV7-2 to TRBJ1-6; no definite D call. The DNA of the CDR3 is TGTGCCAGCAGCTTAGATGGCTTCACTTCACCCCTCCACTTT. Translating gives CASSLDGFTSPLHF.